The next 20 T cell receptor beta chains were all read from a single sample in a study of regulatory T cells in long-lasting Graves disease. Construction of TCR beta libraries relied on iRepertoire HTBI primers and on Arm-PCR targeting CDR3 regions. Via MiXCR, TCRdb re-called the multiplex PCR reads, giving one row per CDR3 protein. The sample lists around 250,000 distinct CDR3 sequences; approximately 18% were seen once. Time point noted: newly diagnosed GD, antithyroid drugs for less than 3 months. RNA extracted from PBMCs served as the sequencing template. The same sample was also studied in work on T cells in Graves' hyperthyroidism and ophthalmopathy.

The specimen comprised peripheral blood mononuclear cells (PBMCs), sampled at new diagnosis, from a patient treated with antithyroid drugs. The receptors here all came from a woman between 25 and 40 years old with Graves disease.

This clonotype has a count of ten or more. The chain carries TRBV12-3 or TRBV12-4 and TRBJ2-7, with D perhaps matching TRBD1 (6 bases). V lost 6 bases and J 5 bases, leaving 11 bases between the germline ends. This CDR3 is 12 amino acids long. For the CDR3, the DNA is TGTGCCAGCAGGGAAGAGGGGGACGAGCAGTACTTC. This codes for CASREEGDEQYF.

At least ten counts were recorded for this clonotype. The J gene is TRBJ1-1, the V gene TRBV5-8; no firm D call. Germline assignment: CDR1 SGHTS and CDR2 YDEGEE. With 0 bases removed from V and 0 bases from J, the gap between germline ends came to 6 bases. The CDR3 loop spans 14 amino acids. The chain's CDR3 is CASSLVGVNTEAFF. The CDR3 nucleotides are TGTGCCAGCAGCTTGGTCGGGGTGAACACTGAAGCTTTCTTT.

This clonotype has a handful of counts. The chain employs TRBV27 and TRBJ1-3, with D unresolved. The CDR3 has 15 amino acids. The germline CDR1 and CDR2 sequences are MNHEY and SMNVEV (reference sequence). V lost 0 bases and J 4 bases, leaving 10 bases between the germline ends. The CDR3 sequence is CASSLSLFGGNTIYF. In DNA form, the CDR3 reads TGTGCCAGCAGTTTATCTCTGTTCGGGGGAAACACCATATATTTT.

There are many counts of this clonotype. The chain has TRBV24-1 and TRBJ2-5; possibly TRBD2 for D (5 bases). Germline lookup yields CDR1 KGHDR and CDR2 SFDVKD. There are 16 residues in the CDR3. The germline V and J ends were trimmed by 0 bases and 5 bases, with 15 bases remaining between them. Here the CDR3 reads CATSDLPQDGKETQYF. The CDR3 DNA follows: TGTGCCACCAGTGATTTGCCGCAAGACGGGAAGGAGACCCAGTACTTC.

This clonotype was seen ten or more times. The J gene is TRBJ2-2, the V gene TRBV7-8; D not certain. Trimming stripped 4 bases from V and 7 bases from J, with 7 bases between. CDR1 SGHVS and CDR2 FQNEAQ come from the germline V gene. The CDR3 loop spans 12 amino acids. Here the CDR3 DNA reads TGTGCCAGCAGCTCCGCTAGCGGGGAGCTGTTTTTT. Encoded protein: CASSSASGELFF.

This clonotype has at least ten counts. The rearrangement joins TRBV6-1 to TRBJ1-1; 9 nucleotides agree with TRBD1. Germline V gene lookup returns CDR1 MNHNS and CDR2 SASEGT. The CDR3 covers 14 residues. The V segment lost 6 bases and the J segment 0 bases; nucleotides outside the gene matches: 2. CDR3: CASSWTGVNTEAFF. The DNA of the CDR3 is TGTGCCAGCAGCTGGACAGGGGTGAACACTGAAGCTTTCTTT.

This clonotype was counted ten times or more. The rearrangement links TRBV27 to TRBJ1-5, with D possibly matching TRBD1 (6 bases). The V end was cut by 2 bases, the J end by 3 bases, with 8 bases between. The CDR3 sequence is 14 residues long. Germline V gives CDR1 MNHEY, CDR2 SMNVEV (reference sequence). CDR3 residues: CASSLGQINQPQHF. For the CDR3, the DNA is TGTGCCAGCAGTTTAGGACAGATCAATCAGCCCCAGCATTTT.

Only a few counts were recorded for this clonotype. The conserved final phenylalanine or tryptophan is absent from the CDR3, which likely points to a read error. This chain links TRBV20-1 with TRBJ1-6; D gene uncertain. Trimming removed 1 base from V and 6 bases from J, with 7 bases in between. The CDR3 has 13 amino acids. Germline V gives CDR1 DFQATT, CDR2 SNEGSKA (reference sequence). The CDR3 DNA sequence: TGCAGTGCTAGAGTCAGTCTTAATTCACCCCTCCACTTG. Protein: CSARVSLNSPLHL.

With regard to this clonotype: A much larger clone is a single base away; this may be a read error. The V and J genes are TRBV7-2 and TRBJ1-4; 7 bases line up with TRBD1. The CDR3 runs to 16 residues. The junction had 7 bases not matched to a gene; V was cut back by 1 base and J by 5 bases. Germline V gene sequence: CDR1 SGHTA, CDR2 FQGNSA. CDR3 DNA sequence: TGTGCCAGCAGCTTAGAACCGGGACAGCTGAATGAAAAACTGTTTTTT. Protein sequence: CASSLEPGQLNEKLFF.

This clonotype was seen at least ten times. The chain joins TRBV10-3 to TRBJ1-1, with 8 bases lining up with TRBD1. J gave up 1 base and V 6 bases, and 4 bases lay outside the gene matches. This CDR3 has 14 amino acids. CDR1 is ENHRY and CDR2 is SYGVKD in the germline V gene. The CDR3 DNA follows: TGTGCCATCAGGGGGACAGGATGGAACACTGAAGCTTTCTTT. Residues: CAIRGTGWNTEAFF.

This clonotype was seen many times. The chain uses TRBV6-5 and TRBJ2-3; D is perhaps TRBD1 or TRBD2 (7 bases each). This CDR3 is built from 15 residues. The V end lost 4 bases, the J end lost 4 bases, and 15 bases lay between the germline ends. Germline V gene lookup returns CDR1 MNHEY and CDR2 SVGAGI. Here the CDR3 reads CASSSLTGRADTQYF. DNA for the CDR3: TGTGCCAGCAGTTCCCTGACAGGGAGGGCAGATACGCAGTATTTT.

This clonotype was observed many times. V gene TRBV2 combines with J gene TRBJ1-1; D not certain. The length of the CDR3 is 12 residues. Germline CDR1 is SNHLY and CDR2 is FYNNEI. V was cut by 6 bases and J by 5 bases, with 10 bases left in between. The CDR3 nucleotides read TGTGCCAGCAGCCCCGCACGTACTGAAGCTTTCTTT. Protein: CASSPARTEAFF.

V usage is TRBV7-8 and J usage is TRBJ2-5, with D perhaps matching TRBD2 (6 bases). Deletions cut 1 base from V and 3 bases from J, with 12 bases between. This CDR3 has 15 amino acids. The germline gives CDR1 SGHVS, CDR2 FQNEAQ. CDR3 amino acids: CASSLGREPKETQYF. CDR3 in DNA: TGTGCCAGCAGCTTAGGCCGGGAGCCCAAAGAGACCCAGTACTTC.

This clonotype was counted once. This rearrangement joins TRBV7-3 to TRBJ1-1, with D possibly TRBD1 on 5 matching bases. The germline V gene has CDR1 SGHTA and CDR2 FQGTGA. The V end was cut by 6 bases, the J end by 3 bases, with 14 bases between. This CDR3 comprises 14 residues. CDR3 residues: CASRGLAGDTEAFF. The CDR3 DNA is TGTGCCAGCAGGGGACTCGCCGGGGACACTGAAGCTTTCTTT.

This clonotype has ten or more counts. In nucleotides, the CDR3 is TGCAGTGCTAGAATTGTGGCAGGGTATAATGAGCAGTTCTTC. It translates to CSARIVAGYNEQFF. The rearrangement uses TRBV20-1 and TRBJ2-1; D may be TRBD1 (5 bases). The CDR3 consists of 14 residues. V was trimmed by 2 bases and J by 7 bases, leaving 15 bases between them. Germline values: CDR1 DFQATT, CDR2 SNEGSKA (reference sequence).

This clonotype was observed many times. CDR3 in amino acids: CASGLSIPRSGETPLHF. In DNA, the CDR3 is TGTGCTAGTGGTTTGTCTATCCCACGGTCAGGGGAAACACCCCTCCACTTT. V is TRBV12-5 and J is TRBJ1-6; D may be TRBD1 (6 bases). The CDR3 extends over 17 amino acids. Trimming pared 2 bases from V and 11 bases from J, leaving 22 bases between. Germline CDR1 reads LGHNT; CDR2 reads FRNRAP.

The chain joins TRBV28 to TRBJ2-1; TRBD2 agrees at 8 bases. CDR1 and CDR2 from the germline V gene are MDHEN and SYDVKM. The CDR3 totals 17 residues. Trimming removed 2 bases from V and 6 bases from J; junction bases left unmatched: 12. The CDR3, as DNA: TGTGCCAGCAGTTTACCCTTTTTGACGGGAGGGCTCAATGAGCAGTTCTTC. It codes for CASSLPFLTGGLNEQFF.

This clonotype was seen at least ten times. This chain links TRBV7-2 with TRBJ2-7; maybe TRBD2 (5 bases). The CDR3 is made up of 13 amino acids. Germline CDR1 is SGHTA and CDR2 is FQGNSA. Trimming took off 3 bases at V and 3 bases at J, with 9 bases between the two ends. Here the CDR3 reads CASSFRDVYEQYF. CDR3 sequence (DNA): TGTGCCAGCAGCTTCCGGGATGTCTACGAGCAGTACTTC.

This clonotype was observed a handful of times. One base separates it from a far larger clone, so it is likely a read error. This chain joins TRBV6-4 and TRBJ1-1; D call uncertain. Germline CDR1 MRHNA, CDR2 SNTAGT. This CDR3 region has 14 residues. Trimming took off 4 bases at V and 2 bases at J, with 11 bases between the two ends. DNA for the CDR3: TGTGCCAGCAGTGGAGCTGGCTTTAACACTGAAGCTTTCTTT. Residues: CASSGAGFNTEAFF.

This clonotype has more than one count but fewer than ten. The rearrangement joins TRBV19 to TRBJ1-4, with D tentatively TRBD1 (5 bases). The CDR3 covers 13 residues. The V gene lost 4 bases and the J gene lost 8 bases, with 11 bases spanning the gap. Looked up from germline, CDR1 is LNHDA and CDR2 is SQIVND (reference sequence). The chain's CDR3 is CASSTRGYEKLFF. The CDR3 region has the DNA TGTGCCAGTAGTACTCGGGGGTACGAAAAACTGTTTTTT. Filled out from reference TRBV19 and TRBJ1-4, the complete variable domain reads DGGITQSPKYLFRKEGQNVTLSCEQNLNHDAMYWYRQDPGQGLRLIYYSQIVNDFQKGDIAEGYSVSREKKESFPLTVTSAQKNPTAFYLCASSTRGYEKLFFGSGTQLSVL.